The 13 T cell receptor beta chains reported below all come from one sample, sequenced in a study of vaccination and CD4 T cells after COVID-19. These receptors have no known antigen. Oncomine TCR Beta short-read sequencing was applied to DNA from cultured CD4+ T cells. TCRdb reprocessed the PCR reads via MiXCR and lists one record per CDR3 protein. The sample includes roughly 4,200 distinct CDR3 sequences, 20% seen only once; the top ten take 15% to 20%. Treatment specified: approximately nine-day PBMC culture with coronavirus spike peptide pools or control peptides (ViraFEST assay). Sequenced material: CD4+ T cells from blood, cultured in vitro. These receptors were taken from a human donor who had recovered from COVID-19.

This clonotype is classed as medium-sized. J is TRBJ1-6 and V is TRBV6-1; possible D gene TRBD1, 6 bases. Trimming cost V 7 bases and J 10 bases, with 17 bases left between them. This CDR3 spans 14 amino acids. The V gene's germline CDR1 is MNHNS and CDR2 SASEGT. As DNA, the CDR3 is TGTGCCAGCAAGCAACAGGGCGGGAACTCACCCCTCCACTTT. This encodes CASKQQGGNSPLHF.

This chain uses TRBV6-5 with TRBJ2-5, with 9 bases lining up with TRBD2. V trimming: 0 bases; J trimming: 2 bases; junction bases outside the gene matches: 4. Per germline, CDR1 MNHEY and CDR2 SVGAGI. The CDR3 has 16 residues. CDR3 nucleotides: TGTGCCAGCAGTTACTCATGGCGGGGGGGGCAAGAGACCCAGTACTTC. Translation gives CASSYSWRGGQETQYF.

This clonotype has more than one count but fewer than ten. The rearrangement joins TRBV19 to TRBJ2-7; weak D call: TRBD1 (6 bases). Germline CDR1 LNHDA, CDR2 SQIVND (reference sequence). Trimming left V 4 bases short and J 0 bases short, with 13 bases between. The CDR3 covers 15 residues. CDR3 region: CASSTLQGGSYEQYF. The CDR3 bases are TGTGCCAGTAGTACCCTCCAAGGGGGCTCCTACGAGCAGTACTTC.

This chain links TRBV21-1 with TRBJ2-1; the table gives TRBD1 as D, unverified against the DNA. TRBV21-1 is a pseudogene. The CDR3 is 14 amino acids. CDR3 amino acids: CASSSRESYNEQFF. In DNA form, the CDR3 reads TGTGCCAGCAGCTCCCGTGAGTCCTACAATGAGCAGTTCTTC.

The V and J genes are TRBV7-9 and TRBJ2-2; TRBD1 matches 10 bases. CDR1 is SEHNR, CDR2 FQNEAQ, per germline (reference sequence). The CDR3 extends over 15 amino acids. V lost 4 bases, J lost 7 bases, and 6 bases stayed unmatched. DNA of the CDR3: TGTGCCAGCAGCTCGACAGGGGGCCGTGGCGGGGAGCTGTTTTTT. Amino acids: CASSSTGGRGGELFF.

The rearrangement uses TRBV20-1 and TRBJ2-5; no definite D call. The CDR3 totals 12 residues. With 3 bases removed from V and 3 bases from J, the gap between germline ends came to 8 bases. Germline CDR1 reads DFQATT; CDR2 reads SNEGSKA (reference sequence). This CDR3 reads CSASLLEETQYF. Written as DNA, the CDR3 is TGCAGTGCTAGTCTCTTGGAAGAGACCCAGTACTTC.

This rearrangement joins TRBV27 to TRBJ2-5; tentative D call: TRBD2 (7 bases). Trimming shortened V by 4 bases and J by 7 bases, and 19 bases separated the two germline ends. The germline V gene encodes CDR1 MNHEY and CDR2 SMNVEV (reference sequence). The CDR3 runs to 15 residues. The DNA of the CDR3 is TGTGCCAGCAGTTCCCAACAAACAGGGAGGGTGACCCAGTACTTC. Residues: CASSSQQTGRVTQYF.

The chain couples TRBV25-1 to TRBJ1-1; D unclear. Germline assignment: CDR1 MGHDK and CDR2 SYGVNS. V was shortened by 2 bases and J by 2 bases, with 9 bases between the two germline ends. CDR3 length equals 14 residues. The CDR3 loop reads CASSEGQYNTEAFF. The CDR3 bases are TGTGCCAGCAGTGAAGGCCAGTATAACACTGAAGCTTTCTTT.

The chain recombines TRBV10-2 with TRBJ1-1, with D perhaps matching TRBD1 (6 bases). V was shortened by 2 bases and J by 3 bases, with 13 bases between the two germline ends. Germline values: CDR1 WSHSY, CDR2 SAAADI. The CDR3 spans 15 residues. CDR3 sequence (DNA): TGCGCCAGCAGTGAGAGTTGGCAGGGGCACACTGAAGCTTTCTTT. Residues: CASSESWQGHTEAFF.

This clonotype was counted a few times. The rearrangement joins TRBV6-4 to TRBJ1-1; TRBD1 is a possible D gene (6 bases). The CDR3 is 14 residues long. In germline, CDR1 is MRHNA, CDR2 SNTAGT. V was cut by 6 bases and J by 2 bases, with 13 bases left in between. The CDR3 DNA reads as TGTGCCAGCAGCCCAGAAGGGGGAAACACTGAAGCTTTCTTT. It encodes CASSPEGGNTEAFF.

Judged by abundance, this clonotype is medium-sized. As DNA, the CDR3 is TGTGCCAGCTCTCCGACAGGGGCGAACACCGGGGAGCTGTTTTTT. This encodes CASSPTGANTGELFF. The chain links TRBV18 to TRBJ2-2; 8 bases match TRBD1. V was clipped by 6 bases and J by 0 bases; unmatched bases: 3. Germline V gene lookup returns CDR1 KGHSH and CDR2 LQKENI. This CDR3 has 15 residues.

The V and J genes are TRBV30 and TRBJ2-5; D gene unclear. V dropped 1 base and J dropped 4 bases, with 4 bases sitting between them. The CDR3 loop spans 11 amino acids. The germline V gene has CDR1 GTSNPN and CDR2 SVGIG (reference sequence). The CDR3 reads CAWSEVETQYF. CDR3 DNA: TGTGCCTGGAGTGAGGTAGAGACCCAGTACTTC.

This clonotype is medium-sized. Compared with germline, one end of the junction differs, possibly owing to a read error. The gene calls are TRBV20-1 and TRBJ2-4; TRBD1 agrees at 9 bases. The CDR3 consists of 13 residues. The germline gives CDR1 DFQATT, CDR2 SNEGSKA (reference sequence). CDR3 sequence reads: CSASPSSGTGRDF. In DNA, the CDR3 is TGCAGTGCTAGCCCGTCCTCCGGGACAGGGAGGGACTTC.